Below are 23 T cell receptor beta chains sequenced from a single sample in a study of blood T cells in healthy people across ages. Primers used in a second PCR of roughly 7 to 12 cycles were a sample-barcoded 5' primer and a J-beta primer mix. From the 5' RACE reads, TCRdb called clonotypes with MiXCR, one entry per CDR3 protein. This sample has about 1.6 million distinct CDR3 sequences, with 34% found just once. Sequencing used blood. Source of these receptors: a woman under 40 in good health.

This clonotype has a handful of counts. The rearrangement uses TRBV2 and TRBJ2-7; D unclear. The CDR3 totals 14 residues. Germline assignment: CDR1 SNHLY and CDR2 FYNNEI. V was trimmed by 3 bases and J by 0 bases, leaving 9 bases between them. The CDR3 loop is CASSDSVLSYEQYF. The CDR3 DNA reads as TGTGCCAGCAGTGATTCGGTTCTCTCCTACGAGCAGTACTTC.

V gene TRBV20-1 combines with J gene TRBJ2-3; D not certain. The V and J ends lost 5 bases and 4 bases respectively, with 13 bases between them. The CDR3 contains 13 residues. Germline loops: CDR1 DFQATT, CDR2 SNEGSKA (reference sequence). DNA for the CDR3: TGCAGTGCTGTGGACCAGTACCCAGATACGCAGTATTTT. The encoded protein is CSAVDQYPDTQYF.

As DNA, the CDR3 is TGCGCCAGCAGCGCTTCTCCCGGGACAGGGGGCAAAGAGACCCAGTACTTC. The encoded protein is CASSASPGTGGKETQYF. The chain uses TRBV5-1 and TRBJ2-5, with 12 bases identical to TRBD1. The V and J ends lost 4 bases and 3 bases, in that order; junction bases with no gene match: 10. Germline V gene data show CDR1 as SGHRS and CDR2 as YFSETQ. The length of the CDR3 is 17 residues.

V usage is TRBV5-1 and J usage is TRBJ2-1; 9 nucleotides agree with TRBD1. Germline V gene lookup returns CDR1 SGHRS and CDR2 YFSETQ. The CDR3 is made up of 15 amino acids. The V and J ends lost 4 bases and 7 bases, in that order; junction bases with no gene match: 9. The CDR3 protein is CASSTGTGIENEQFF. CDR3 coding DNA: TGCGCCAGCAGCACCGGGACAGGGATCGAAAATGAGCAGTTCTTC.

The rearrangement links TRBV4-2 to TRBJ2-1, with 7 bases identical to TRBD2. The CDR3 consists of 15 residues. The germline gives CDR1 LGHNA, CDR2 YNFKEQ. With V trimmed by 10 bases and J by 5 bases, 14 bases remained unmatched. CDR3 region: CATSHGGRENNEQFF. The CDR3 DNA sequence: TGTGCCACCTCTCATGGGGGGAGGGAAAACAATGAGCAGTTCTTC.

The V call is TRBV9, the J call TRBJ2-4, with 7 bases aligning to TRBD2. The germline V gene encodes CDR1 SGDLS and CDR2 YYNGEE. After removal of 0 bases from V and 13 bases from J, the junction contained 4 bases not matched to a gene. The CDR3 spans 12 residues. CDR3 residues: CASSVAGREQYF. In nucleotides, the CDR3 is TGTGCCAGCAGCGTAGCAGGGCGGGAGCAGTACTTC.

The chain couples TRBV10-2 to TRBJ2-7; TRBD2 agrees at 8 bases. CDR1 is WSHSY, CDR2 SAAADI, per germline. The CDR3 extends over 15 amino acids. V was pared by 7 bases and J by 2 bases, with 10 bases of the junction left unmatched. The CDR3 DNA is TGCGCCAGCATCTTCGAGGCGGGAGGACCCTACGAGCAGTACTTC. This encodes CASIFEAGGPYEQYF.

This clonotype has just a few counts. For the CDR3, the DNA is TGCAGTGCTAGAGAACCGAGCTCCTACGAGCAGTACTTC. Residues: CSAREPSSYEQYF. The rearrangement links TRBV20-1 to TRBJ2-7; D uncertain. The CDR3 extends over 13 amino acids. The germline gives CDR1 DFQATT, CDR2 SNEGSKA (reference sequence). V lost 0 bases, J lost 0 bases, and 6 bases lay in between.

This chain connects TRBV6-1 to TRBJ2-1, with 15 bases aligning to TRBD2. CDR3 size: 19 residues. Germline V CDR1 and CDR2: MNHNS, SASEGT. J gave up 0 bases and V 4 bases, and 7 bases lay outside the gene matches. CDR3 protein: CASSASGTSGGSSYNEQFF. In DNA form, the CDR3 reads TGTGCCAGCAGTGCCTCCGGGACTAGCGGGGGGAGCTCCTACAATGAGCAGTTCTTC.

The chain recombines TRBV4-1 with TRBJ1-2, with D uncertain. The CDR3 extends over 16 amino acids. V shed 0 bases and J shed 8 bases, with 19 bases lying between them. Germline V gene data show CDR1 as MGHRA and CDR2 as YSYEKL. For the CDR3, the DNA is TGCGCCAGCAGCCAAGATCATAGGCGCCAGGAGGGCGGCTACACCTTC. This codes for CASSQDHRRQEGGYTF.

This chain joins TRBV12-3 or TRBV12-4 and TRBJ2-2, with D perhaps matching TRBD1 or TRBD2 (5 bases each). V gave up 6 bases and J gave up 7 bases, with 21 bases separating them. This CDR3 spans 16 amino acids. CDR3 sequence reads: CASSWGRGIGDGELFF. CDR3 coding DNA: TGTGCCAGCAGCTGGGGAAGGGGAATCGGGGACGGGGAGCTGTTTTTT.

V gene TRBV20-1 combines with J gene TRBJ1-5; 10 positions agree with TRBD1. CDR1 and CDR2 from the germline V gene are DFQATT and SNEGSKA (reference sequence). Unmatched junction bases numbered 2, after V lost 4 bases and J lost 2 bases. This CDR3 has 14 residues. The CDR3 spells CSATTGGGNQPQHF. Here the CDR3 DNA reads TGCAGTGCTACGACAGGGGGCGGCAATCAGCCCCAGCATTTT.

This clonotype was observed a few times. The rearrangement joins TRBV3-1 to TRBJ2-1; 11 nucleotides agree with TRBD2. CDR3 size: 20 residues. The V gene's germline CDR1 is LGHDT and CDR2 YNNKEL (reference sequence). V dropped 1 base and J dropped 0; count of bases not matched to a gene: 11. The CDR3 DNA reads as TGTGCCAGCAGCCAAGTACCGGGACTAGCGGCTCGAAACTCCTACAATGAGCAGTTCTTC. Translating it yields CASSQVPGLAARNSYNEQFF.

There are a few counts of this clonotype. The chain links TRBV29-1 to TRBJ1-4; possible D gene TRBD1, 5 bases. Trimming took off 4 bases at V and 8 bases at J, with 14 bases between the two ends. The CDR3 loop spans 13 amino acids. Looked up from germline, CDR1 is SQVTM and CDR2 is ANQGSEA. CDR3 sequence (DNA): TGCAGCGTTGCAGTTGGGGGTGGAGAAAAACTGTTTTTT. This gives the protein CSVAVGGGEKLFF.

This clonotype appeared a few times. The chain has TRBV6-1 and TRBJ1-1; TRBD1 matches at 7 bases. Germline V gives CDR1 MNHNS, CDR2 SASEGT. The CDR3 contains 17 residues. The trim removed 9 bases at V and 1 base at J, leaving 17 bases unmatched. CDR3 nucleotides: TGTGCCAGTTCACCACTAACGGGACAGTCGACGAACACTGAAGCTTTCTTT. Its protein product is CASSPLTGQSTNTEAFF.

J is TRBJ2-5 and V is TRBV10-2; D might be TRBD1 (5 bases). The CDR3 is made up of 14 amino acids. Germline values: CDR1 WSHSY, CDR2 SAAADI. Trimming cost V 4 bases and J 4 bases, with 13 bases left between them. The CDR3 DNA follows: TGCGCCAGCAGTGGCTGGCAGGGAAGAGAGACCCAGTACTTC. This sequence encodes CASSGWQGRETQYF.

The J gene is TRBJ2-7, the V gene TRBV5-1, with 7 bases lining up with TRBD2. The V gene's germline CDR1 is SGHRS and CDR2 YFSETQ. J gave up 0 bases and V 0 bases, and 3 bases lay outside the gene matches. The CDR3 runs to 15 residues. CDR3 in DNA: TGCGCCAGCAGCTTGGTGCGGGGGTTCTCCTACGAGCAGTACTTC. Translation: CASSLVRGFSYEQYF.

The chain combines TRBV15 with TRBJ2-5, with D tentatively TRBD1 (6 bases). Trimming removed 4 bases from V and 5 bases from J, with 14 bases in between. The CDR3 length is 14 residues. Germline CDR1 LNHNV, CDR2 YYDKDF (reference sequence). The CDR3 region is CATSKQGQGETQYF. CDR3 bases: TGTGCCACCAGCAAGCAGGGGCAGGGGGAGACCCAGTACTTC. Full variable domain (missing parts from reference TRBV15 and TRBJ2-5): DAMVIQNPRYQVTQFGKPVTLSCSQTLNHNVMYWYQQKSSQAPKLLFHYYDKDFNNEADTPDNFQSRRPNTSFCFLDIRSPGLGDTAMYLCATSKQGQGETQYFGPGTRLLVL.

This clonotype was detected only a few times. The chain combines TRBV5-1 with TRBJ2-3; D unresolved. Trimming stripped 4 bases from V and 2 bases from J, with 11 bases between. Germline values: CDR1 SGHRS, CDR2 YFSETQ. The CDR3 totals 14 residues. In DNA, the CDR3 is TGCGCCAGCAGCCCCGGATCAAACACAGATACGCAGTATTTT. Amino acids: CASSPGSNTDTQYF.

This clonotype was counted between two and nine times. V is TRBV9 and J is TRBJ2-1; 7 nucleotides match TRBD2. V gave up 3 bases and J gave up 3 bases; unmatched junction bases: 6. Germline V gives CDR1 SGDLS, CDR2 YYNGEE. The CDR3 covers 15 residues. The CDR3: CASSAGERGYNEQFF. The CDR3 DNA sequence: TGTGCCAGCAGCGCGGGGGAGCGGGGCTACAATGAGCAGTTCTTC. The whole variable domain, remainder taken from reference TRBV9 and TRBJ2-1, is DSGVTQTPKHLITATGQRVTLRCSPRSGDLSVYWYQQSLDQGLQFLIQYYNGEERAKGNILERFSAQQFPDLHSELNLSSLELGDSALYFCASSAGERGYNEQFFGPGTRLTVL.

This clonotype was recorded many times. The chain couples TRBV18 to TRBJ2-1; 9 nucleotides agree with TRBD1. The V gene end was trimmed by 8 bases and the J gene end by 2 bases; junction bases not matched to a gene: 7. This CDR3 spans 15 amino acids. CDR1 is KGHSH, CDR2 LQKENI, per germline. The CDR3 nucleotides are TGTGCCAGCAGCCCCGGGACAGGGACCTACAATGAGCAGTTCTTC. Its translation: CASSPGTGTYNEQFF.

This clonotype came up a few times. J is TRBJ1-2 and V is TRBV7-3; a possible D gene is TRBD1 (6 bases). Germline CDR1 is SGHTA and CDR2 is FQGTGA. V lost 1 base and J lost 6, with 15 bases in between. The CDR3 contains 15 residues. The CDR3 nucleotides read TGTGCCAGCAGCTTAAACGGGGGGGCTGGCGATGGCTACACCTTC. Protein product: CASSLNGGAGDGYTF.

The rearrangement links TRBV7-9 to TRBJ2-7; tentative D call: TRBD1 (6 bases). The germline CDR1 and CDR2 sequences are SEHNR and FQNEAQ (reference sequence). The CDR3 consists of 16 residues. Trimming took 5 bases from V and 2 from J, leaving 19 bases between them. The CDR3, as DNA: TGTGCCAGCAGCACTGAAACCGGGACACAGACCTACGAGCAGTACTTC. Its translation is CASSTETGTQTYEQYF.